Each of the 3 T cell receptor beta chains below was sequenced from the same sample in a study of shared clonotypes between healthy human individuals. In the naive CD8 group, cells lacked CD45RO and were positively selected for CCR7, so terminally differentiated effector memory CD45RA+ cells were left out. The protocol was immunoSEQ multiplex PCR, while the TCRdb copy is restricted to in-frame clones and leaves out a portion. The sample shows under 850,000 clones, 80% to 95% of them seen only once. Sequences were obtained from naive CD8+ T cells sorted from blood. The receptors shown here come from a young man in good health.

The rearrangement joins TRBV4-2 to TRBJ1-4, with TRBD1 as a possible D gene (5 bases). V was trimmed by 1 base and J by 11 bases, leaving 5 bases between them. The CDR3 runs 11 residues. CDR1 and CDR2 (germline): LGHNA, YNFKEQ. The CDR3 region is CASSQGGKLFF. The CDR3 bases are TGTGCCAGCAGCCAAGGGGGGAAACTGTTTTTT.

The chain recombines TRBV27 with TRBJ1-1; D remains ambiguous. Trimming left V 5 bases short and J 4 bases short, with 11 bases between. This CDR3 comprises 13 residues. Looked up from germline, CDR1 is MNHEY and CDR2 is SMNVEV (reference sequence). CDR3 protein: CASSHGTTTEAFF. The CDR3, as DNA: TGTGCCAGCAGTCACGGAACCACCACTGAAGCTTTCTTT.

V is TRBV7-9 and J is TRBJ2-4; the match to TRBD1 covers 10 bases. After removal of 4 bases from V and 9 bases from J, the junction contained 6 bases not matched to a gene. CDR3 size: 14 residues. CDR1 is SEHNR and CDR2 is FQNEAQ in the germline V gene (reference sequence). CDR3 protein: CASSYGTGAPIQYF. The CDR3 DNA reads as TGTGCCAGCAGCTACGGGACAGGGGCCCCCATTCAGTACTTC.